This T cell receptor (beta chain) was observed in a study of blood T cells in healthy people across ages. Study-wide findings and caveats: Investigators treated diversity estimates from one million T cells as underestimates. For the donors, CMV status was unknown and possibly confounded expanded clonotype changes.

Researchers report isolating at least 6.5 million PBMCs per sample. Deletions cut 4 bases from V and 9 bases from J, with 19 bases between. Germline V gives CDR1 KGHSH, CDR2 LQKENI. CDR3 length equals 14 residues. On this clonotype itself: No antigen is known for it.

A J-beta primer mix and a sample-barcoded 5' primer were used in a second PCR of roughly 7 to 12 cycles. Each cDNA was tagged by a template-switch adaptor containing 12 random nucleotides. TCRdb reanalysed the 5' RACE reads using MiXCR and keeps one entry per CDR3 protein. This sample carries fewer than 950,000 distinct CDR3 sequences, roughly 53% of them seen once, and the ten largest clones take about 42%. This receptor was taken from a man aged 80 or over in good health. Source material: blood. The chain recombines TRBV18 with TRBJ2-7, with a weak D call TRBD1 (6 bases). CDR3 in DNA: TGTGCCAGCTCACAGATCGGGGACAAAGGGGGGCAGTACTTC. It is translated as CASSQIGDKGGQYF.